This TCR beta chain was sequenced in a study of cytomegalovirus exposure and HLA in healthy donors. Germline V gives CDR1 SGHRS, CDR2 YFSETQ. Germline trimming cut 4 bases from V and 4 bases from J; bases unmatched to any gene: 7. There are 15 residues in the CDR3. PCR amplification relied on 60 Vbeta primers (plus 13 Jbeta primers). Produced via immunoSEQ multiplex PCR; TCRdb's table is partial and in-frame only. The sample lists some 190,000 clones; around 80% were seen once. The genes are TRBV5-1 and TRBJ2-1, with TRBD2 matching 8 bases. The sample taken for sequencing was PBMCs. The sequence derives from a man in his forties in good health and CMV-seronegative. The CDR3 DNA sequence: TGCGCCAGCAGCCGGAGGGCGGGGGGATACAATGAGCAGTTCTTC. Amino acids: CASSRRAGGYNEQFF.